This T cell receptor (beta chain) was profiled in a study of OX40 agonist ivuxolimab in advanced cancers. Study in general: Clinicians treated patients with ivuxolimab, an agonistic anti-OX40 (CD134) antibody. Eligibility rules accepted prior anti-PD-1, anti-PD-L1 or anti-CTLA-4 therapy, and around 40% had some.

This clone was seen just once. Its antigen is not identified. Repertoires were generated with immunoSEQ multiplex PCR, while TCRdb's copy carries only in-frame clones and drops some. Of 45,000 to 60,000 clones listed, around 84% are singletons. The CDR3 is 12 residues long. Trimming shortened V by 3 bases and J by 6 bases, and 9 bases separated the two germline ends. Per the germline V gene, CDR1 is MDHEN and CDR2 is SYDVKM. Regarding the study as a whole: Clones of CD4+ and CD8+ blood T cells grew by week 6 at doses of 0.1 to 3.0 mg/kg. Relative to CD4+ cells, CD8+ T cells on average had more expanded clones.

The source is an adult with an advanced solid tumor such as melanoma, head and neck, liver or kidney cancer. Sequences were derived from CD4+ or CD8+ T cells sorted from blood, sampled in a trial of the OX40 agonist ivuxolimab. The chain links TRBV28 to TRBJ2-7, with D maybe TRBD1 (6 bases). The CDR3 spells CASSLSGVEQYF. As DNA, the CDR3 is TGTGCCAGCAGTTTGTCAGGGGTCGAGCAGTACTTC.